This T cell receptor (beta chain) was documented in a study of blood T cell repertoires in COVID-19 (TCRdb year 2020). About the study as a whole: Collaborator samples came from the United States, Italy and Spain and covered acute and convalescent phases of COVID-19. The material from the prospective study consisted of cDNA or gDNA derived from T cells, B-cell-depleted T cells, or PBMCs. Subjects who had been exposed to COVID-19, were actively infected with it, or had recovered from it provided the deeply sampled blood TCRbeta repertoires that made up the dataset. The repertoires were released in a freely available public database intended as a resource for research on the immune response to SARS-CoV-2. Samples were obtained from the ongoing ImmuneRACE study (first 160 participants) and from about 1,300 subjects provided by 6 global collaborators. Sample metadata almost always included a de-identified subject ID, COVID-19 status, age in years and sex. Where HLA class I and class II types were available, the types were taken from metadata supplied by the sample provider, not from assay-based typing. Broad study findings and their caveats: The quantity of clinical and demographic metadata differed by source and by participant and was supplied without curation.

The immunoSEQ Assay, a bias-controlled multiplex PCR, was used to amplify TCRbeta CDR3 regions from genomic DNA. Processing in the source paper ran as follows. Nucleated cell counts per sample were estimated from amplification of reference gene primers within the assay. Sequence reads were collapsed and filtered to measure the absolute abundance of every unique TCRbeta CDR3 rearrangement. Productive Simpson clonality was computed per sample as the square root of Simpson's diversity index over productive rearrangements. TCRdb's version of the immuneACCESS table is confined to in-frame rearrangements and falls short of the full clone set. An unresolved V gene accounts for under half of the shortfall where checked; the remainder is of unknown origin. That table furnishes V, J and clone size, whereas the DNA furnished D and trimming. This sample lists about 82,000 clones; approximately 80% were detected once. The ten top clones hold approximately 44% of the sample.

The collaborating institutions used their own protocols to collect whole blood in K2EDTA tubes. For TCRbeta analysis, collaborator samples were shipped as frozen whole blood, as isolated PBMCs, or as DNA extracted from either sample type. Trimming takes 3 bases off V and 6 bases off J; junction bases not matched to a gene: 8. Via the germline V gene, CDR1 is SGHRS and CDR2 YFSETQ. The CDR3 holds 14 amino acids from the cysteine to the phenylalanine. Of all the DNA, just the CDR3 is kept, 42 bases in frame from base 1. On this clone itself: Its antigen is still unknown. Base-call qualities are not available, and no considerably larger clone is one nucleotide away.

The TCR comes from an older man with acute or convalescent COVID-19. The sample was peripheral blood. Recombination connected TRBV5-1 to TRBJ1-2; 7 nucleotides in the junction match TRBD1. The encoded CDR3 is CASSSRGRSDGYTF. The sequenced DNA is TGCGCCAGCAGCTCGAGGGGGCGCTCGGATGGCTACACCTTC.